A single sample is the source of the 22 T cell receptor beta chains below, sequenced in a study of T-cell reconstitution after alpha-beta-depleted transplantation in children. A TCRbeta library incorporating unique molecular identifiers was prepared. TCRdb itself ran the PCR reads through MiXCR, one entry per CDR3 protein. There are tens of thousands of distinct CDR3 sequences in the sample; around 6.6% occur only once, and less than 3% lies in the top ten. The sample in question was PBMCs from the stem cell graft donor, obtained from the stem cell graft. The receptor set was obtained from a human donor who donated a stem cell graft to a child with acute lymphoblastic leukemia.

This clonotype has at least ten counts. The chain has TRBV28 and TRBJ1-5; 10 bases align to TRBD1. Trimming at V came to 6 bases and at J to 4 bases, leaving 3 bases not matched to a gene. Germline assignment: CDR1 MDHEN and CDR2 SYDVKM. CDR3 length: 14 amino acids. The CDR3 spells CASSPGQGNQPQHF. In DNA, the CDR3 is TGTGCCAGCAGCCCGGGACAGGGGAATCAGCCCCAGCATTTT.

This clonotype has a count of ten or more. V and J are TRBV7-2 and TRBJ1-6, with 9 bases aligning to TRBD1. CDR1 is SGHTA, CDR2 FQGNSA, per germline. The CDR3 sequence is 15 residues long. J gave up 10 bases and V 0 bases, and 4 bases lay outside the gene matches. The chain's CDR3 is CASSLAGTGQSPLHF. The CDR3 nucleotides are TGTGCCAGCAGCTTAGCGGGGACAGGGCAGTCACCCCTCCACTTT.

This clonotype was observed a few times. V is TRBV12-3 or TRBV12-4 and J is TRBJ1-4; a weak D match, TRBD1 (5 bases). The CDR3 is made up of 14 amino acids. V lost 5 bases and J 5 bases, leaving 12 bases between the germline ends. The CDR3: CASSPTGVNEKLFF. CDR3 DNA sequence: TGTGCCAGCAGTCCTACGGGGGTAAATGAAAAACTGTTTTTT.

The CDR3 protein is CASSIRPGGAGSNQPQHF. In DNA form, the CDR3 reads TGTGCCAGCAGTATACGACCCGGGGGTGCCGGGAGCAATCAGCCCCAGCATTTT. The chain uses TRBV27 and TRBJ1-5; the D gene is possibly TRBD1 (5 bases). V was trimmed by 5 bases and J by 1 base, leaving 21 bases between them. There are 18 residues in the CDR3. CDR1 and CDR2 (germline): MNHEY, SMNVEV (reference sequence).

This clonotype was recorded at least ten times. The rearrangement joins TRBV5-6 to TRBJ2-7, with TRBD1 identical over 9 bases. V lost 0 bases to trimming and J lost 4 bases; unmatched junction nucleotides: 5. This CDR3 is 15 amino acids long. Germline CDR1 SGHDT, CDR2 YYEEEE. Here the CDR3 reads CASSLGTGVGYEQYF. The CDR3 nucleotides read TGTGCCAGCAGCTTGGGGACAGGGGTGGGTTACGAGCAGTACTTC. The full variable domain, completed using reference TRBV5-6 and TRBJ2-7, is DAGVTQSPTHLIKTRGQQVTLRCSPKSGHDTVSWYQQALGQGPQFIFQYYEEEERQRGNFPDRFSGHQFPNYSSELNVNALLLGDSALYLCASSLGTGVGYEQYFGPGTRLTVT.

The table lists this clonotype with many counts. The CDR3 DNA reads as TGCAGTGCTATTCAGGGTCACACTGAAGCTTTCTTT. Its translation: CSAIQGHTEAFF. The chain links TRBV20-1 to TRBJ1-1, with D possibly being TRBD1 (5 bases). There are 12 residues in the CDR3. Trimming left V 4 bases short and J 3 bases short, with 9 bases between. Germline V gene data show CDR1 as DFQATT and CDR2 as SNEGSKA (reference sequence).

This clonotype was seen at least ten times. The V call is TRBV25-1, the J call TRBJ1-2, with a possible D match to TRBD1 (5 bases). Trimming stripped 4 bases from V and 4 bases from J, with 16 bases between. This CDR3 region has 15 residues. Germline lookup yields CDR1 MGHDK and CDR2 SYGVNS. The CDR3 coding sequence is TGTGCCAGCAGTGGATGGACACCCCGGGGCTATGGCTACACCTTC. Residues: CASSGWTPRGYGYTF.

This clonotype appeared a few times. The chain joins TRBV4-3 to TRBJ2-7, with D possibly called TRBD1 or TRBD2 (5 bases each). Germline V gene data show CDR1 as LGHNA and CDR2 as YSLEER. The CDR3 is 17 amino acids. The ends were cut back, 3 bases at V and 6 bases at J, with 24 bases in the middle. The CDR3 sequence is CASSQIGAALGEREQYF. The CDR3 bases are TGCGCCAGCAGCCAGATTGGGGCAGCCCTGGGAGAACGCGAGCAGTACTTC.

Ten or more counts support this clonotype. This chain uses TRBV29-1 with TRBJ1-5; D is unclear. V was clipped by 6 bases and J by 0 bases, with 9 bases between them. Germline V gene sequence: CDR1 SQVTM, CDR2 ANQGSEA. This CDR3 is 13 amino acids long. The CDR3 spells CSVAQSSNQPQHF. The CDR3 DNA sequence: TGCAGCGTAGCACAGAGTAGCAATCAGCCCCAGCATTTT.

In this sample, this clonotype turned up many times. The rearrangement uses TRBV11-2 and TRBJ1-1; D gene unclear. Per germline, CDR1 SGHAT and CDR2 FQNNGV. The CDR3 loop spans 14 amino acids. Trimming took 3 bases from V and 1 from J, leaving 9 bases between them. CDR3 sequence reads: CASSFGRRNTEAFF. The CDR3 nucleotides read TGTGCCAGCAGCTTCGGACGGCGGAACACTGAAGCTTTCTTT.

There are many counts of this clonotype. The J gene is TRBJ1-1, the V gene TRBV5-5; 7 positions agree with TRBD1. Germline V gene data show CDR1 as SGHKS and CDR2 as YYEKEE (reference sequence). The CDR3 spans 20 residues. The J segment lost 4 bases and the V segment lost 0 bases, leaving 21 bases of the junction unmatched. CDR3 sequence reads: CASSLASKVSAGGFGTEAFF. DNA of the CDR3: TGTGCCAGCAGCTTGGCCAGTAAGGTCTCGGCAGGGGGTTTTGGCACTGAAGCTTTCTTT.

This rearrangement joins TRBV6-5 to TRBJ1-1; D is ambiguous. The CDR3 covers 15 residues. Germline CDR1 MNHEY, CDR2 SVGAGI. V was trimmed by 0 bases and J by 2 bases, leaving 10 bases between them. The CDR3 sequence: CASSYSRAVNTEAFF. In DNA form, the CDR3 reads TGTGCCAGCAGTTACTCGAGGGCAGTCAACACTGAAGCTTTCTTT.

Ten or more counts support this clonotype. V usage is TRBV6-5 and J usage is TRBJ2-1; D gene uncertain. CDR1 is MNHEY and CDR2 is SVGAGI in the germline V gene. Trimming cost V 0 bases and J 9 bases, with 3 bases left between them. CDR3 length: 11 amino acids. The CDR3 coding sequence is TGTGCCAGCAGTTACTCGGGTGAGCAGTTCTTC. It encodes CASSYSGEQFF.

This chain uses TRBV2 with TRBJ2-2, with 7 bases identical to TRBD2. Germline loops: CDR1 SNHLY, CDR2 FYNNEI. V lost 0 bases, J lost 12 bases, and 10 bases stayed unmatched. CDR3 length equals 15 residues. The CDR3, as DNA: TGTGCCAGCAGTGAAGCCGGGGGGAATAGGGAAAAGCTGTTTTTT. Amino acid sequence: CASSEAGGNREKLFF.

This clonotype was counted many times. The chain recombines TRBV5-1 with TRBJ2-7; D ambiguous. CDR3 length: 16 residues. V lost 0 bases and J lost 3, with 16 bases in between. The germline V gene has CDR1 SGHRS and CDR2 YFSETQ. The CDR3 spells CASSLVGSPTLYEQYF. In DNA form, the CDR3 reads TGCGCCAGCAGCTTGGTAGGCAGCCCTACACTCTACGAGCAGTACTTC.

V gene TRBV12-3 or TRBV12-4 combines with J gene TRBJ1-5, with D uncertain. The V end lost 3 bases, the J end lost 3 bases, and 9 bases lay between the germline ends. The CDR3 runs to 14 residues. The CDR3 loop is CASSFIGDNQPQHF. The CDR3 DNA reads TGTGCCAGCAGTTTTATTGGGGACAATCAGCCCCAGCATTTT.

V and J are TRBV6-2 or TRBV6-3 and TRBJ1-1; the D gene is possibly TRBD1 (5 bases). V lost 5 bases, J lost 5 bases, and 12 bases lay in between. The CDR3 extends over 13 amino acids. Per germline, CDR1 MNHEY and CDR2 SVGEGT. CDR3 region: CASSPPWGTEAFF. The CDR3 DNA sequence: TGTGCCAGCAGTCCACCCTGGGGGACTGAAGCTTTCTTT.

This clonotype has at least ten counts. Mismatch with germline at one junction end may stem from a read error. The rearrangement joins TRBV28 to TRBJ1-1; D possibly corresponds to TRBD1 (6 bases). CDR3 length: 15 residues. Germline V gene sequence: CDR1 MDHEN, CDR2 SYDVKM. CDR3 residues: CSSLSGGQLNTEAFF. CDR3 DNA: TGTTCCAGCCTGTCCGGGGGGCAATTGAACACTGAAGCTTTCTTT.

This clonotype was counted only a few times. The chain employs TRBV7-8 and TRBJ2-3; the D is unclear. CDR1 and CDR2 (germline): SGHVS, FQNEAQ. Trimming left V 1 base short and J 4 bases short, with 3 bases between. The CDR3 totals 12 residues. Here the CDR3 DNA reads TGTGCCAGCAGCTTAGTTTCAGATACGCAGTATTTT. Its protein is CASSLVSDTQYF.

This clonotype showed up many times. This sequence joins TRBV6-1 and TRBJ1-5; D possibly corresponds to TRBD1 (5 bases). Germline loops: CDR1 MNHNS, CDR2 SASEGT. Deletions cut 7 bases from V and 0 bases from J, with 19 bases between. The CDR3 loop spans 17 amino acids. The CDR3 protein is CASNEVGRAISNQPQHF. DNA for the CDR3: TGTGCCAGCAACGAAGTGGGCAGGGCGATTAGCAATCAGCCCCAGCATTTT.

This clonotype was seen a few times. J is TRBJ2-5 and V is TRBV5-1, with 7 bases identical to TRBD2. Germline V gene sequence: CDR1 SGHRS, CDR2 YFSETQ. The CDR3 contains 14 residues. V dropped 0 bases and J dropped 7; count of bases not matched to a gene: 6. Written as DNA, the CDR3 is TGCGCCAGCAGCTTGGAAGCGGGGTCGGTGACCCAGTACTTC. Protein product: CASSLEAGSVTQYF. The whole variable domain, remainder taken from reference TRBV5-1 and TRBJ2-5, is KAGVTQTPRYLIKTRGQQVTLSCSPISGHRSVSWYQQTPGQGLQFLFEYFSETQRNKGNFPGRFSGRQFSNSRSEMNVSTLELGDSALYLCASSLEAGSVTQYFGPGTRLLVL.

The chain recombines TRBV6-5 with TRBJ2-7; 8 nucleotides agree with TRBD1. Trimming took 5 bases from V and 5 from J; bases not matched to a gene: 2. The germline V gene has CDR1 MNHEY and CDR2 SVGAGI. The CDR3 runs 12 residues. In DNA, the CDR3 is TGTGCCAGCAGTCCGACAGGGGACGAGCAGTACTTC. Its protein is CASSPTGDEQYF.